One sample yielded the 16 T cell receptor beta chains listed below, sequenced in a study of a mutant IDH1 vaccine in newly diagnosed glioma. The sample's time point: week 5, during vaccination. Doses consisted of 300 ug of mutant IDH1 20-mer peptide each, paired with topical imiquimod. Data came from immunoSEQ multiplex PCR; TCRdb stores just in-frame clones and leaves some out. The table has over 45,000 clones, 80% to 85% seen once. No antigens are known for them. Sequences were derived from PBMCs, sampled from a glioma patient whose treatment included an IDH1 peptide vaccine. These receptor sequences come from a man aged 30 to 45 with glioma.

CDR3 residues: CASSYDRSNQPQHF. In nucleotides, the CDR3 is TGTGCCAGCAGTTACGACAGGAGCAATCAGCCCCAGCATTTT. The rearrangement links TRBV28 to TRBJ1-5; D possibly corresponds to TRBD1 (6 bases). V lost 4 bases and J lost 1, with 8 bases in between. Germline loops: CDR1 MDHEN, CDR2 SYDVKM. The CDR3 loop spans 14 amino acids.

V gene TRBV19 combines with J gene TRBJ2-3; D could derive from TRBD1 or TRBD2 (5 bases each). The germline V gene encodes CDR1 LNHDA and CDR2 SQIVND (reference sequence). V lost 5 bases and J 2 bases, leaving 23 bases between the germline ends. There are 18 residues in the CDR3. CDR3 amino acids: CASSLHPPGTHNTDTQYF. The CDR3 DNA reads TGTGCCAGTAGTCTCCACCCTCCCGGGACCCATAACACAGATACGCAGTATTTT.

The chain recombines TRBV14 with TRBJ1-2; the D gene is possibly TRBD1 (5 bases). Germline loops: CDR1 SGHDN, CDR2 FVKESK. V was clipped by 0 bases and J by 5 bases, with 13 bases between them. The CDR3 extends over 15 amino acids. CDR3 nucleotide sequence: TGTGCCAGCAGCCAAGACGGGGGGAGACCTTATGGCTACACCTTC. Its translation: CASSQDGGRPYGYTF.

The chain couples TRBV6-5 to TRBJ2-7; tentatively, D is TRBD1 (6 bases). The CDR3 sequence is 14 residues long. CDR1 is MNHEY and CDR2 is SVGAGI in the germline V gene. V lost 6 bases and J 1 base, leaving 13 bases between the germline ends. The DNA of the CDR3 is TGTGCCAGCAGCCTCCGGGACAAGTCCTACGAGCAGTACTTC. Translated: CASSLRDKSYEQYF.

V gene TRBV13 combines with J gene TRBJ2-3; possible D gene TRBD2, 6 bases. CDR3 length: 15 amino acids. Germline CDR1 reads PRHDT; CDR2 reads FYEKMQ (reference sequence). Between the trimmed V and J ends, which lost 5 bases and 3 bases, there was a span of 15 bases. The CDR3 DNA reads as TGTGCCAGCAGCGCCCGACTAGAACCGACAGATACGCAGTATTTT. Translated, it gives CASSARLEPTDTQYF.

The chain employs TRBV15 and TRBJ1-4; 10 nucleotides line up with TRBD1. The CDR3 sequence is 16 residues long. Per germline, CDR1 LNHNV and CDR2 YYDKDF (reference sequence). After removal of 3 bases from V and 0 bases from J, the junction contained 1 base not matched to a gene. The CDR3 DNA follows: TGTGCCACCAGCAGGACAGGGGGCACAACTAATGAAAAACTGTTTTTT. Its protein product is CATSRTGGTTNEKLFF.

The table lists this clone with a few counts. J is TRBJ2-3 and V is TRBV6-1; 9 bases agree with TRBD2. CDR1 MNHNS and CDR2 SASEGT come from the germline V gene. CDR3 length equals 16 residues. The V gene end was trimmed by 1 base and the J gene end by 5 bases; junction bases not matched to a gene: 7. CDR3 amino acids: CASSEGISGGQDTQYF. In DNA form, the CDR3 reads TGTGCCAGCAGTGAAGGTATTAGCGGGGGCCAAGATACGCAGTATTTT.

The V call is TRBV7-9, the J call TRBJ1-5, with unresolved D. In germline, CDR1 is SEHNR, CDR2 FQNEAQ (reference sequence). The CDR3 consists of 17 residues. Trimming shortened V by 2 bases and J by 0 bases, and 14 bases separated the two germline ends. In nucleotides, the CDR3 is TGTGCCAGCAGCTTAAGTGACACTAGGGATAGCAATCAGCCCCAGCATTTT. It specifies CASSLSDTRDSNQPQHF.

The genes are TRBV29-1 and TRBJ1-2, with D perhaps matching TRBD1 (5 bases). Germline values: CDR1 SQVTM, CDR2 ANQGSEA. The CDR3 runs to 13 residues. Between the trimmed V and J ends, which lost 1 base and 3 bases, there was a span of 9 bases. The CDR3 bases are TGCAGCGTTGAAGGGGGGGAGGACTATGGCTACACCTTC. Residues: CSVEGGEDYGYTF.

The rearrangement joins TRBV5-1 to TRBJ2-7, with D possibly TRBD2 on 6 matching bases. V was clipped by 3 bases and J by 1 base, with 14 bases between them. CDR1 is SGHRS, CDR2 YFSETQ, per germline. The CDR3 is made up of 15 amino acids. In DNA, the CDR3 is TGCGCCAGCAGCTCCCAGGGAGGATCGTCCTACGAGCAGTACTTC. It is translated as CASSSQGGSSYEQYF.

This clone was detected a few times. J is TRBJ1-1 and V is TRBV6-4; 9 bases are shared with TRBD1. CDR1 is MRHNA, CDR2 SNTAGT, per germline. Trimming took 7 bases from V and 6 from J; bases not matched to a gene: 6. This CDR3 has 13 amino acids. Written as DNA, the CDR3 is TGTGCCAGCACCAGGACAGGGGAGTCTGAAGCTTTCTTT. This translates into CASTRTGESEAFF.

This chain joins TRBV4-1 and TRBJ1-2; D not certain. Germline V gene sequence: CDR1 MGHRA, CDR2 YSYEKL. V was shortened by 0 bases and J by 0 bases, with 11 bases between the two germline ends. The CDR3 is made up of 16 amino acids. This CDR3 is CASSQEVAGTNYGYTF. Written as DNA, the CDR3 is TGCGCCAGCAGCCAAGAAGTTGCGGGAACTAACTATGGCTACACCTTC.

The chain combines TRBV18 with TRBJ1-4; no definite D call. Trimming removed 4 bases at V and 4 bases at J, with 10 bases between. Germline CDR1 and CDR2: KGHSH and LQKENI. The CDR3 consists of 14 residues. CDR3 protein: CASSRGGLNEKLFF. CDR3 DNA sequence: TGTGCCAGCTCACGTGGAGGGCTTAATGAAAAACTGTTTTTT. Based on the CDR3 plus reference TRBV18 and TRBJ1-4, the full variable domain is NAGVMQNPRHLVRRRGQEARLRCSPMKGHSHVYWYRQLPEEGLKFMVYLQKENIIDESGMPKERFSAEFPKEGPSILRIQQVVRGDSAAYFCASSRGGLNEKLFFGSGTQLSVL.

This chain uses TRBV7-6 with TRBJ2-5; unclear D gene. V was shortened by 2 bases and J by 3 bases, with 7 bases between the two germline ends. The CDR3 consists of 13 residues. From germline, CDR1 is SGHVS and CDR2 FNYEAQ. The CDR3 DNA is TGTGCCAGCAGCTTAATGGTAAAAGAGACCCAGTACTTC. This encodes CASSLMVKETQYF.

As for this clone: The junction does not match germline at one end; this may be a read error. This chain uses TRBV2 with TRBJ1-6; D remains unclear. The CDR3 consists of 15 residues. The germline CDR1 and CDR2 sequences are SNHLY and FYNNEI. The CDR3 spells CASREGITDNSPLHF. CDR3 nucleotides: TGTGCCAGCAGGGAAGGGATTACTGATAATTCACCCCTCCACTTT.

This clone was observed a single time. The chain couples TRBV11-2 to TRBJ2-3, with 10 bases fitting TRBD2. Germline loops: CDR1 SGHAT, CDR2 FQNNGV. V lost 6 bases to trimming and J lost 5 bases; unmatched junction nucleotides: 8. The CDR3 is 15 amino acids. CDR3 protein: CASRFLAGARDTQYF. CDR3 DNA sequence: TGTGCCAGCAGGTTTCTAGCGGGGGCCCGAGATACGCAGTATTTT.